What follows is one T cell receptor (beta chain) and its context. Its antigen is not identified. This sample is part of a study of T cells after yellow fever vaccination. Whole-study findings and limits: The study re-detected most primary-vaccination clones after the booster (approximately 97% CD4, roughly 85% CD8).

TCR cDNA, made by 5'RACE template switching, carried an added universal primer site and UMIs. TCRdb recomputed calls from the 5' RACE reads with MiXCR, one row per CDR3 protein. The table lists a few hundred thousand distinct CDR3 sequences, 17% of them singletons. Germline-derived CDR1 and CDR2 are SGHNT and YYREEE (reference sequence). The CDR3 totals 16 residues. V shed 4 bases and J 0 bases; nucleotides not matched to a gene: 5. This material consisted of PBMCs, taken less than 6 days after the first yellow fever vaccination. J is TRBJ2-3 and V is TRBV5-4; TRBD2 agrees at 10 bases. This clonotype was sampled from a young man who received the YFV17D yellow fever vaccine. CDR3 protein: CASSNKRGGSTDTQYF. The CDR3 DNA sequence: TGTGCCAGCAGCAACAAGCGGGGGGGCAGCACAGATACGCAGTATTTT.